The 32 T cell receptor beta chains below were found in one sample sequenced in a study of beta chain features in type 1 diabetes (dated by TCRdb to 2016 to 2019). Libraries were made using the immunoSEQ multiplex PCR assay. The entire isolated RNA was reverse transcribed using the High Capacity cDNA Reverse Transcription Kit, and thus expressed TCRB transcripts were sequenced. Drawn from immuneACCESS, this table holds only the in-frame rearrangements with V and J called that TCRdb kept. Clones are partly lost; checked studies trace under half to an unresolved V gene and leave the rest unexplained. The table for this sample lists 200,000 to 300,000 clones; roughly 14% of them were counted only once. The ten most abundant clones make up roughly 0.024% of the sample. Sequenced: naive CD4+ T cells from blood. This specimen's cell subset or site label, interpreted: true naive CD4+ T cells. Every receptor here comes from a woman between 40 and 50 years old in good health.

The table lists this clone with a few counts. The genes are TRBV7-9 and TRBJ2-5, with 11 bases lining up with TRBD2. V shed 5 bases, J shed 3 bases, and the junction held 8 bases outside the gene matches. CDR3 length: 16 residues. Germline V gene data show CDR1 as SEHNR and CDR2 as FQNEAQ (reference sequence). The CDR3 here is CASSQTRLAGKETQYF. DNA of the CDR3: TGTGCCAGCAGCCAGACCAGACTAGCGGGGAAAGAGACCCAGTACTTC.

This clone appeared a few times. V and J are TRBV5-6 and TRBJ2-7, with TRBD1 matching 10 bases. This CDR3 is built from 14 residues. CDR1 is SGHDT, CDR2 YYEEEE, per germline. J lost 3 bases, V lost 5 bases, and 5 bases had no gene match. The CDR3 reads CASSFGQGVYEQYF. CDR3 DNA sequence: TGTGCCAGCAGTTTCGGACAGGGGGTCTACGAGCAGTACTTC. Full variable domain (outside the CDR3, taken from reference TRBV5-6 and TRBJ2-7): DAGVTQSPTHLIKTRGQQVTLRCSPKSGHDTVSWYQQALGQGPQFIFQYYEEEERQRGNFPDRFSGHQFPNYSSELNVNALLLGDSALYLCASSFGQGVYEQYFGPGTRLTVT.

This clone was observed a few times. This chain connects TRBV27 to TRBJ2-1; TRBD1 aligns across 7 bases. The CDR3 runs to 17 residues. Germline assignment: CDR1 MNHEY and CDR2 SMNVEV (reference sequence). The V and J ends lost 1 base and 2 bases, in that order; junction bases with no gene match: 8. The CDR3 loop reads CASSLLRTGATYNEQFF. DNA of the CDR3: TGTGCCAGCAGTTTATTACGAACAGGGGCGACCTACAATGAGCAGTTCTTC.

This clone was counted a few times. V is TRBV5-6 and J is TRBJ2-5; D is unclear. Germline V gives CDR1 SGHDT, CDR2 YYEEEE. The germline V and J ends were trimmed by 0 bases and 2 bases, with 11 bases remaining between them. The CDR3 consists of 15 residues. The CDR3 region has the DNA TGTGCCAGCAGCTTGGCTTTGGGCATACAAGAGACCCAGTACTTC. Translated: CASSLALGIQETQYF.

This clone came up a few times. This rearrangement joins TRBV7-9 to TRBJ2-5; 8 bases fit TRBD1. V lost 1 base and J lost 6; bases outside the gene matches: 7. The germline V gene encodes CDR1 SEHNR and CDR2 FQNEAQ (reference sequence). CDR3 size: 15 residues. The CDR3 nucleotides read TGTGCCAGCAGCTTAGGGACAGGGACGATGAAGACCCAGTACTTC. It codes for CASSLGTGTMKTQYF.

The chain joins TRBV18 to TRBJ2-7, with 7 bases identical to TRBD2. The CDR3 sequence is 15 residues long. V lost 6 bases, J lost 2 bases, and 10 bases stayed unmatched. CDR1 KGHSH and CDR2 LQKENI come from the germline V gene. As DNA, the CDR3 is TGTGCCAGCTCTTTTGCGGGGGACGCTGCCTACGAGCAGTACTTC. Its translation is CASSFAGDAAYEQYF.

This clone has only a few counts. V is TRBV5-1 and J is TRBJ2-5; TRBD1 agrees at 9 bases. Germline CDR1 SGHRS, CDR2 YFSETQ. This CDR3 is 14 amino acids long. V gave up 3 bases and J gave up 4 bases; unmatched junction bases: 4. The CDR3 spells CASSSAGQGETQYF. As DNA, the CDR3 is TGCGCCAGCAGCTCGGCGGGACAGGGAGAGACCCAGTACTTC. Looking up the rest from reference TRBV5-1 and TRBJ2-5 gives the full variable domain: KAGVTQTPRYLIKTRGQQVTLSCSPISGHRSVSWYQQTPGQGLQFLFEYFSETQRNKGNFPGRFSGRQFSNSRSEMNVSTLELGDSALYLCASSSAGQGETQYFGPGTRLLVL.

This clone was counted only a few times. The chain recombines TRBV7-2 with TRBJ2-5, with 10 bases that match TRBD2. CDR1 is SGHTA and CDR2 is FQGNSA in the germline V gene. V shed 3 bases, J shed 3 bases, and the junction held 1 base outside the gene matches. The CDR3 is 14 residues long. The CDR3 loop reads CASSFLAGEETQYF. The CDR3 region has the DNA TGTGCCAGCAGCTTTCTAGCGGGGGAAGAGACCCAGTACTTC. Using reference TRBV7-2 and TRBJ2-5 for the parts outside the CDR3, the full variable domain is GAGVSQSPSNKVTEKGKDVELRCDPISGHTALYWYRQSLGQGLEFLIYFQGNSAPDKSGLPSDRFSAERTGGSVSTLTIQRTQQEDSAVYLCASSFLAGEETQYFGPGTRLLVL.

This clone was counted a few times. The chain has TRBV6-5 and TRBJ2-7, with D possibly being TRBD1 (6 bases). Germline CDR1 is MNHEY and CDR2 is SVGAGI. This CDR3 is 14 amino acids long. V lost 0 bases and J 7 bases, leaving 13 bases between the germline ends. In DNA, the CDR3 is TGTGCCAGCAGTTACTCGATCCACAGGGTTGAGCAGTACTTC. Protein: CASSYSIHRVEQYF.

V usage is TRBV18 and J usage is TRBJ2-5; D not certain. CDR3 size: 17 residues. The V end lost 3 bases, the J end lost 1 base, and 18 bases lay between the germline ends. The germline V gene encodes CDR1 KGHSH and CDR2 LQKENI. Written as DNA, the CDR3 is TGTGCCAGCTCACCCCTGGGTTTGGGCCGCCCCCAAGAGACCCAGTACTTC. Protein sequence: CASSPLGLGRPQETQYF.

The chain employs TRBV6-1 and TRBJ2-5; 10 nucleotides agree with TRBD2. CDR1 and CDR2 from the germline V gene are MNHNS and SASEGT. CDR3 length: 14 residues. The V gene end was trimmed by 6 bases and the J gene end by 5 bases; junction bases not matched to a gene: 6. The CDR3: CASSPAGGPETQYF. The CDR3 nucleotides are TGTGCCAGCAGCCCAGCGGGGGGGCCGGAGACCCAGTACTTC.

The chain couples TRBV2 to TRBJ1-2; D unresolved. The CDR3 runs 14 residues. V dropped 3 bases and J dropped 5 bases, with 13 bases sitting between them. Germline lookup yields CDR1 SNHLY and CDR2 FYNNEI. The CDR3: CASSEEAEIYGYTF. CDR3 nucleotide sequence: TGTGCCAGCAGTGAGGAGGCAGAAATATATGGCTACACCTTC. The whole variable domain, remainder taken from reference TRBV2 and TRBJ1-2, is EPEVTQTPSHQVTQMGQEVILRCVPISNHLYFYWYRQILGQKVEFLVSFYNNEISEKSEIFDDQFSVERPDGSNFTLKIRSTKLEDSAMYFCASSEEAEIYGYTFGSGTRLTVV.

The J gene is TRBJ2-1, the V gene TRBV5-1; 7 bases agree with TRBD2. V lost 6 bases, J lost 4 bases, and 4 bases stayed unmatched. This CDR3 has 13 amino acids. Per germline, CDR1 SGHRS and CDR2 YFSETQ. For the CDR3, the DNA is TGCGCCAGCAATGCGGGGGTTTACAATGAGCAGTTCTTC. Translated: CASNAGVYNEQFF.

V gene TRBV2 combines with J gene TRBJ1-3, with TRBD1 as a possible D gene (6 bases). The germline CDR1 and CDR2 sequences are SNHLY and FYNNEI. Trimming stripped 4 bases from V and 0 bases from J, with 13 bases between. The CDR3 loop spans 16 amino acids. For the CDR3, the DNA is TGTGCCAGCAGTGGGTTGACAGGCCTCTCTGGAAACACCATATATTTT. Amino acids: CASSGLTGLSGNTIYF. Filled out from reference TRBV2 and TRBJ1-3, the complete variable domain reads EPEVTQTPSHQVTQMGQEVILRCVPISNHLYFYWYRQILGQKVEFLVSFYNNEISEKSEIFDDQFSVERPDGSNFTLKIRSTKLEDSAMYFCASSGLTGLSGNTIYFGEGSWLTVV.

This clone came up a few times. The CDR3 nucleotides are TGTGCCAGCAGCAGGGGACAGGGTCATTCACCCCTCCACTTT. It translates to CASSRGQGHSPLHF. V is TRBV7-2 and J is TRBJ1-6; the match to TRBD1 covers 9 bases. Losses at the gene ends were 5 bases for V and 8 bases for J; bases not matched to a gene: 4. The CDR3 sequence is 14 residues long. Germline V gene data show CDR1 as SGHTA and CDR2 as FQGNSA.

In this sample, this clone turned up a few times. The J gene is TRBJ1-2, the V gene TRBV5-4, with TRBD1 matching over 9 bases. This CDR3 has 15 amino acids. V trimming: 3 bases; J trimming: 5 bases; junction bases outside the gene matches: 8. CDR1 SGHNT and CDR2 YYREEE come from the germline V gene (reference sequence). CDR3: CASSSGTGNLYGYTF. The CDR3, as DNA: TGTGCCAGCAGCTCGGGGACAGGGAATTTGTATGGCTACACCTTC.

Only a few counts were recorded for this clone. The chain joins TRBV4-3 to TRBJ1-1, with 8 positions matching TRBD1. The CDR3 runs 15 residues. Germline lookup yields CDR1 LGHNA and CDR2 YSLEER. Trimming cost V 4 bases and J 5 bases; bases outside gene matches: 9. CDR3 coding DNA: TGCGCCAGCAGCCGTACAGGGGGGACCGGAACTGAAGCTTTCTTT. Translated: CASSRTGGTGTEAFF.

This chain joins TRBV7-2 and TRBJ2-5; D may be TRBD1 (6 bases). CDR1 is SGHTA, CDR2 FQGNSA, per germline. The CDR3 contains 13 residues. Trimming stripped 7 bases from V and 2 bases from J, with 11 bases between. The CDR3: CASTRDRQETQYF. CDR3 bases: TGTGCCAGCACCAGAGACAGGCAAGAGACCCAGTACTTC.

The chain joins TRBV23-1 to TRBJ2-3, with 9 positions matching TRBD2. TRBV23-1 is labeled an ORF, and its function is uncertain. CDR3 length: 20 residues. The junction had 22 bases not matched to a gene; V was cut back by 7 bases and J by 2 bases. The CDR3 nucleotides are TGCGCCAGCAAACCCAGGTGGGCAGAAGCCAGCGGGGGGCACACAGATACGCAGTATTTT. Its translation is CASKPRWAEASGGHTDTQYF.

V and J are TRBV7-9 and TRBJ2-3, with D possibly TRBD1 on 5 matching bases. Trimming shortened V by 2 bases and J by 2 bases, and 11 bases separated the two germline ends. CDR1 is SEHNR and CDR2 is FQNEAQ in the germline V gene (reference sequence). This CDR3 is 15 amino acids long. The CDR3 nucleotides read TGTGCCAGCAGCTTATCAGGGCCTAACACAGATACGCAGTATTTT. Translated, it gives CASSLSGPNTDTQYF.

CDR3 nucleotide sequence: TGTGCCAGCAGCTTCGGAATGCCGGGACAAAGAACCCCCTACGAGCAGTACTTC. Its protein product is CASSFGMPGQRTPYEQYF. The chain carries TRBV7-8 and TRBJ2-7; D might be TRBD1 (6 bases). Trimming removed 3 bases from V and 2 bases from J, with 23 bases in between. The CDR3 runs 18 residues. Germline V gives CDR1 SGHVS, CDR2 FQNEAQ.

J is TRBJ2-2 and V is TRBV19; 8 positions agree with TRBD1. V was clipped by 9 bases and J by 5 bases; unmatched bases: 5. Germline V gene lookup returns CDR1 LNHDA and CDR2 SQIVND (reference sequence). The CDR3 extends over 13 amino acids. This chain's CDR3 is CASDRGWTGELFF. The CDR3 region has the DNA TGTGCCAGCGACAGGGGATGGACCGGGGAGCTGTTTTTT.

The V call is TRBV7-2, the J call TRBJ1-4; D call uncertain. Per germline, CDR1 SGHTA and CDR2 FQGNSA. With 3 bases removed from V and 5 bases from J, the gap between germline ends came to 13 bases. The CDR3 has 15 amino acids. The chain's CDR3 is CASSFSPGSNEKLFF. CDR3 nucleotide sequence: TGTGCCAGCAGCTTTAGTCCGGGGTCCAATGAAAAACTGTTTTTT.

CDR3 protein: CASSATSGGKYTDTQYF. The DNA of the CDR3 is TGTGCCAGCAGTGCGACTAGCGGGGGGAAATACACAGATACGCAGTATTTT. The genes are TRBV6-1 and TRBJ2-3, with 13 bases lining up with TRBD2. This CDR3 is 17 amino acids long. In germline, CDR1 is MNHNS, CDR2 SASEGT. Trimming cost V 4 bases and J 2 bases; bases outside gene matches: 6.

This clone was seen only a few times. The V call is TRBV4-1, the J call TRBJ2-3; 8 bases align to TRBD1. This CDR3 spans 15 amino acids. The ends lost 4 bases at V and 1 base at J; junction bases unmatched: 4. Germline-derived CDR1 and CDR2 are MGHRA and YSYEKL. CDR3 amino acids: CASSPQGAGTDTQYF. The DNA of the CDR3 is TGCGCCAGCAGCCCTCAGGGGGCTGGCACAGATACGCAGTATTTT.

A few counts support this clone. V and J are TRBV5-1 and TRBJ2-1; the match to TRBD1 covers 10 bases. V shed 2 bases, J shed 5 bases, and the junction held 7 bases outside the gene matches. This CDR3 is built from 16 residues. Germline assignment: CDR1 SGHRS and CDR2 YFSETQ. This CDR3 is CASSFLPGTGDNEQFF. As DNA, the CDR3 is TGCGCCAGCAGCTTCCTACCCGGGACAGGGGACAATGAGCAGTTCTTC.

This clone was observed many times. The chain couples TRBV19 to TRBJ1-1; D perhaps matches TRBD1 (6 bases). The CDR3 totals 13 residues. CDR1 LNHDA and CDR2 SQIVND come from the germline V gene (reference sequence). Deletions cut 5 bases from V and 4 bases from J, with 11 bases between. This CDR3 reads CASSFRTVTEAFF. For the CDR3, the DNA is TGTGCCAGTAGTTTCCGGACAGTCACTGAAGCTTTCTTT.

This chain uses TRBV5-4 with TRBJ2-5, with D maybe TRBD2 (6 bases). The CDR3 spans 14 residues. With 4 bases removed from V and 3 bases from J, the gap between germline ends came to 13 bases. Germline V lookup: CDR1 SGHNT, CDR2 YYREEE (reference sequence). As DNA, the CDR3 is TGTGCCAGCAGCCCCCCCGGCGGGAAAGAGACCCAGTACTTC. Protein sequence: CASSPPGGKETQYF.

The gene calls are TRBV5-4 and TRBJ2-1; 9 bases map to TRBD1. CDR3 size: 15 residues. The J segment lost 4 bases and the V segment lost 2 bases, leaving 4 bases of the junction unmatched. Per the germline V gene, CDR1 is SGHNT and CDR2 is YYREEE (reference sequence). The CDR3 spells CASSFDRGNYNEQFF. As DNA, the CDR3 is TGTGCCAGCAGCTTTGACAGGGGGAATTACAATGAGCAGTTCTTC.

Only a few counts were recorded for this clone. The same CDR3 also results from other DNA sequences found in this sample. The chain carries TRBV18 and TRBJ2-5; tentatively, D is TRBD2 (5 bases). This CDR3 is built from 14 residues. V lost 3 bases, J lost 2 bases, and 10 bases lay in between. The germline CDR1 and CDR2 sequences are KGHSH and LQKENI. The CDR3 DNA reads TGTGCCAGCTCACCGGGGAGAGGACAAGAGACCCAGTACTTC. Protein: CASSPGRGQETQYF.

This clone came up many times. The CDR3 reads CASSTGGQGTDTQYF. CDR3 DNA: TGTGCCAGCAGCACCGGGGGGCAGGGTACAGATACGCAGTATTTT. The chain employs TRBV7-9 and TRBJ2-3; TRBD2 is a possible D gene (7 bases). V gave up 5 bases and J gave up 3 bases, with 15 bases separating them. The CDR3 is made up of 15 amino acids. Germline assignment: CDR1 SEHNR and CDR2 FQNEAQ (reference sequence).

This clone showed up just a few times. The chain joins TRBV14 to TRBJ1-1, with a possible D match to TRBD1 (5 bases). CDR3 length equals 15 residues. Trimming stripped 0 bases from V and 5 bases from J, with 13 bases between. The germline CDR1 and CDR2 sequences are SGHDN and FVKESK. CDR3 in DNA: TGTGCCAGCAGCCAAGATCAGGGAACCAAAACTGAAGCTTTCTTT. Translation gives CASSQDQGTKTEAFF.